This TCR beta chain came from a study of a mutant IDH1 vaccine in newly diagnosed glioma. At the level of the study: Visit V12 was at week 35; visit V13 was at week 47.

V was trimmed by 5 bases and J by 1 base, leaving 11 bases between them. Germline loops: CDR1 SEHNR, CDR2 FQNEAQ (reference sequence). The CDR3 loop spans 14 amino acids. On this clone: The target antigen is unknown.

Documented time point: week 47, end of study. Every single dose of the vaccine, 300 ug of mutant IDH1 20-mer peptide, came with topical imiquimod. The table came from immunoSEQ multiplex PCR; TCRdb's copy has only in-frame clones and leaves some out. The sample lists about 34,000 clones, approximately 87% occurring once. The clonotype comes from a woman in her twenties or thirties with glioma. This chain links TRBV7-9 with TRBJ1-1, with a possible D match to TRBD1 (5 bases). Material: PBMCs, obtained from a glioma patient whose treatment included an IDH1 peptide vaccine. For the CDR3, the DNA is TGTGCCAGCAGCGTTCATGGGACGAACACTGAAGCTTTCTTT. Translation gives CASSVHGTNTEAFF.